This entry concerns a single TCR beta chain. This sample was included in a study of blood T cell repertoires in COVID-19. About the study: Material from acute and convalescent COVID-19 was sourced from the United States, Italy and Spain. Nucleic acid was either cDNA or gDNA, and it came from T cells, B-cell-depleted T cells, or PBMCs.

The length of the CDR3 is 14 residues. V lost 2 bases to trimming and J lost 3 bases; unmatched junction nucleotides: 3. Germline-derived CDR1 and CDR2 are MNHNS and SASEGT. TCRdb's copy holds only in-frame clones and misses some; the assay was immunoSEQ multiplex PCR. Here the sample spans roughly 250,000 clones, 70% to 85% being singletons. Patients at the Seattle site were enrolled during active infection and followed longitudinally. The chain recombines TRBV6-1 with TRBJ2-7; 8 positions match TRBD1. Sequenced: peripheral blood. This TCR came from a human donor with COVID-19, enrolled during active disease. The donor label of this sample is uncertain. The CDR3 here is CASSEQGAIYEQYF. The CDR3, as DNA: TGTGCCAGCAGTGAACAGGGGGCGATCTACGAGCAGTACTTC.